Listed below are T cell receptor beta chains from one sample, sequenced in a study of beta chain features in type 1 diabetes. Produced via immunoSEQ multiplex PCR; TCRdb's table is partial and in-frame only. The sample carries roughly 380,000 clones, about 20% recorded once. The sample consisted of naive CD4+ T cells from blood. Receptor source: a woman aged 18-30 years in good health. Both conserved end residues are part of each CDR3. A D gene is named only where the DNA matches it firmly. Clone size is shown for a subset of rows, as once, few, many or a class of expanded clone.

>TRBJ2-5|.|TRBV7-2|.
TGTGCCAGCAGCGCCTGGGACTCCCGGGAGACCCAGTACTTC
CASSAWDSRETQYF
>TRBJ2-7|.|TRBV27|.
TGTGCCAGCAGTTTATTGGGCAGGGTAAGCTCCGAGCAGTACTTC
CASSLLGRVSSEQYF
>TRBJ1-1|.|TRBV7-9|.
TGTGCCAGCCGGGGTGGGAGCAGTAACACTGAAGCTTTCTTT
CASRGGSSNTEAFF
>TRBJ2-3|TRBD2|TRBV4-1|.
TGCGCCAGCAGCCAAGTCCTAGCGGGAGGAGGGGATACGCAGTATTTT
CASSQVLAGGGDTQYF
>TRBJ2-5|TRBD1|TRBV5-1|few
TGCGCCAGCAGCCCCGGGACAGGGTGGGAGACCCAGTACTTC
CASSPGTGWETQYF
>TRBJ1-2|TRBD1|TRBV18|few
TGTGCCAGCTCACCCGGACAGGGAGAAGGGAATGGCTACACCTTC
CASSPGQGEGNGYTF
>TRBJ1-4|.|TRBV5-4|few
TGTGCCAGCAGCTCGACAACCGGGGATAATGAAAAACTGTTTTTT
CASSSTTGDNEKLFF
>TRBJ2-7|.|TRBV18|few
TGTGCCAGCTCACCAATGGCCCCCTACGAGCAGTACTTC
CASSPMAPYEQYF
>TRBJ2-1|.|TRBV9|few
TGTGCCAGCAGCGTAGAGAGCTTCTCCTACAATGAGCAGTTCTTC
CASSVESFSYNEQFF
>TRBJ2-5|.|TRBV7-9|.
TGTGCCAGCAGCCCATTTGACGGGACATGGGCGACCCAGTACTTC
CASSPFDGTWATQYF
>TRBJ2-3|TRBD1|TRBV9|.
TGTGCCAGCAGCCCCCGGGACAGGGCGTTCGCAGATACGCAGTATTTT
CASSPRDRAFADTQYF
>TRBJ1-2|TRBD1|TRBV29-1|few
TGCAGCGTTGTGAGGACAGGGGGCTATGGCTACACCTTC
CSVVRTGGYGYTF
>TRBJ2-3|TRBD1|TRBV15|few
TGTGCCACCAGCACCGGACAGGGTGTCACAGATACGCAGTATTTT
CATSTGQGVTDTQYF
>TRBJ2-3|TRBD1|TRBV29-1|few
TGCAGCGTCTTGACCGGGACAGGGTCCCGAACAGATACGCAGTATTTT
CSVLTGTGSRTDTQYF
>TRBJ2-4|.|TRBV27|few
TGTGCCAGCAGTTTGTTAGGGGATCTAGCCAAAAACATTCAGTACTTC
CASSLLGDLAKNIQYF
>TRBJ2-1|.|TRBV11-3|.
TGTGCCAGCAGCTTAGAATCCCTGTCCTCCTACAATGAGCAGTTCTTC
CASSLESLSSYNEQFF
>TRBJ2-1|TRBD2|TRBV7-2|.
TGTGCCAGCAGCTTACGGCTAGCGGGAGTGGAGCAGTTCTTC
CASSLRLAGVEQFF
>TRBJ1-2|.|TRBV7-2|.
TGTGCCAGCAGCCCGCGGAGGGCCACGCTTCAGGATGGCTACACCTTC
CASSPRRATLQDGYTF
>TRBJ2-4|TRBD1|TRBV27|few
TGTGCCAGCAGGGCCGGGACAGGCCATACTCTAGCCAAAAACATTCAGTACTTC
CASRAGTGHTLAKNIQYF
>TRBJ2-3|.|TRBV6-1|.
TGTGCCAGCAGCACCGAGGACACTAGCACAGATACGCAGTATTTT
CASSTEDTSTDTQYF
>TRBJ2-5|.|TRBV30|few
TGTGCCTGGAGTGTATCGGGAAGGGAGACCCAGTACTTC
CAWSVSGRETQYF
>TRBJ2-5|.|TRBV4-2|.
TGTGCCAGCAGCCACACTGCGACGGCGGGTGGGGAGACCCAGTACTTC
CASSHTATAGGETQYF
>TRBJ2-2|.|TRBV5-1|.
TGCGCCAGCAGCGTCCGGGAAACCCCAGGCGGGGAGCTGTTTTTT
CASSVRETPGGELFF
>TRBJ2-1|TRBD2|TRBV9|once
TGTGCCAGCAGCGTAGAAGCGGGATCCTACAATGAGCAGTTCTTC
CASSVEAGSYNEQFF
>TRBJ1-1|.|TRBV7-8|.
TGTGCCAGCAGCTACTCCTCGACAGGCCACACTGAAGCTTTCTTT
CASSYSSTGHTEAFF
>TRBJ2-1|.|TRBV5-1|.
TGCGCCAGCAGCTCCTCCGGCTCCTACAATGAGCAGTTCTTC
CASSSSGSYNEQFF
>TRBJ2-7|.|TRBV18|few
TGTGCCAGCTCACCACCGCCAGAATCCTACGAGCAGTACTTC
CASSPPPESYEQYF
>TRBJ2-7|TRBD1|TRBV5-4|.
TGTGCCAGCAGCTTCACCGGGACAGGCGGTGAGCAGTACTTC
CASSFTGTGGEQYF
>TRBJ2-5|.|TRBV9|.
TGTGCCAGCAGCCTCGGGGAACAAGAGACCCAGTACTTC
CASSLGEQETQYF
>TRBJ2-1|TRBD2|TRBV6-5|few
TGTGCCAGCAGACCGGGACTAGCGGGAGGTGAGCAGTTCTTC
CASRPGLAGGEQFF
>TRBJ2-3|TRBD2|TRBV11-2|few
TGTGCCAGCAGCGTAGCGGGAGTGGGCACAGATACGCAGTATTTT
CASSVAGVGTDTQYF
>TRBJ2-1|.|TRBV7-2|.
TGTGCCAGCAGCTTAATGAGGGAGCAGTTCTTC
CASSLMREQFF
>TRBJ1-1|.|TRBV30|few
TGTGCCTGGAGGTCGGGGGAATCTGAAGCTTTCTTT
CAWRSGESEAFF
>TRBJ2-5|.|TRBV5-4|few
TGTGCCAGCAGCTTGACTAGCCAAGAGACCCAGTACTTC
CASSLTSQETQYF
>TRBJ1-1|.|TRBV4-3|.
TGCGCCAGCAGAGAGGCCGCGGACACTGAAGCTTTCTTT
CASREAADTEAFF
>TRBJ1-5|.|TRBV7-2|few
TGTGCCAGCAGCCTGACCGGAGGCAATCAGCCCCAGCATTTT
CASSLTGGNQPQHF
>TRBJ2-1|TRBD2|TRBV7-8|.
TGTGCCAGCAGCTTAGCGACTAGCGGGGTATACAATGAGCAGTTCTTC
CASSLATSGVYNEQFF
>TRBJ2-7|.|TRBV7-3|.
TGTGCCAGCAGCTCGGACAGCGCGAAGCAGTACTTC
CASSSDSAKQYF
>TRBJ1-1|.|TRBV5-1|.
TGCGCCAGCAGCTTACGGGGTATCCGGGGCACTGAAGCTTTCTTT
CASSLRGIRGTEAFF
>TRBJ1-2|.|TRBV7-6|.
TGTGCCAGCAGCTTAGTGTTGGGACACCCCTCTAACTATGGCTACACCTTC
CASSLVLGHPSNYGYTF